Each of the 18 T cell receptor beta chains below was sequenced from the same sample in a study of T cells expressing NK-cell markers. TCRdb processed the 5' RACE reads again and assigns one entry to each CDR3 protein, with no DNA. Reported are some 600,000 distinct CDR3 sequences; the ten largest clones contain about 3.6%. Sequenced sample: blood T cells: a sorted CD56 or NKG2C T cell subset, CD4+ or CD8+ T cells, or bulk PBMC T cells (not recorded which). These receptors originate from a man younger than 30 in good health.

The chain has TRBV6-1 and TRBJ1-3. The germline V gene has CDR1 MNHNS and CDR2 SASEGT. The CDR3 runs 13 residues. CDR3 region: CASVTISGNTIYF.

The chain joins TRBV10-3 to TRBJ2-5; the TCRdb D gene call, TRBD2, has no DNA to confirm it. CDR1 and CDR2 from the germline V gene are ENHRY and SYGVKD. The CDR3 covers 15 residues. CDR3 region: CAISDRQGGQETQYF.

J is TRBJ1-2 and V is TRBV7-9; checking the TCRdb D call of TRBD1 is not possible without DNA. In germline, CDR1 is SEHNR, CDR2 FQNEAQ (reference sequence). This CDR3 is 15 amino acids long. CDR3 sequence: CASSLGGQYRYGYTF. The whole variable domain, filled in from reference TRBV7-9 and TRBJ1-2, reads DTGVSQNPRHKITKRGQNVTFRCDPISEHNRLYWYRQTLGQGPEFLTYFQNEAQLEKSRLLSDRFSAERPKGSFSTLEIQRTEQGDSAMYLCASSLGGQYRYGYTFGSGTRLTVV.

The chain links TRBV12-3 or TRBV12-4 to TRBJ2-3; the D call of TRBD2 rests on TCRdb alone, since no DNA is present to check it. The CDR3 has 17 residues. The chain's CDR3 is CASSLEQLAGGADTQYF.

V is TRBV7-6 and J is TRBJ2-3; TCRdb's D call, TRBD2, is unchecked because there is no DNA. This CDR3 region has 16 residues. Germline values: CDR1 SGHVS, CDR2 FNYEAQ. This chain's CDR3 is CASSLASGSTTDTQYF.

The V gene is TRBV6-1, the J gene TRBJ2-7; TCRdb picks TRBD1, but there is no DNA to check that call. Germline CDR1 is MNHNS and CDR2 is SASEGT. There are 14 residues in the CDR3. This CDR3 is CASSEGQSLYEQYF.

This chain uses TRBV12-3 or TRBV12-4 with TRBJ2-1. The CDR3 totals 11 residues. The CDR3 reads CAIHKYNEQFF.

The J gene is TRBJ2-7, the V gene TRBV18; TCRdb names TRBD1, which stays unverified in the absence of DNA. The CDR3 consists of 14 residues. In germline, CDR1 is KGHSH, CDR2 LQKENI. This CDR3 is CASSQGQGDYEQYF.

This chain joins TRBV24-1 and TRBJ2-3; checking the TCRdb D call of TRBD1 is not possible without DNA. Germline CDR1 and CDR2: KGHDR and SFDVKD. CDR3 length: 16 residues. CDR3 amino acids: CATSDLTGASTDTQYF.

The chain combines TRBV20-1 with TRBJ2-1; TCRdb indicates TRBD1, and absent DNA this call remains unverified. Germline assignment: CDR1 DFQATT and CDR2 SNEGSKA (reference sequence). This CDR3 contains 16 residues. The CDR3 is CSATLPRGGGYNEQFF.

This sequence joins TRBV15 and TRBJ2-5; no DNA is available, so the TRBD1 call from TCRdb remains unchecked. The CDR3 consists of 13 residues. Looked up from germline, CDR1 is LNHNV and CDR2 is YYDKDF (reference sequence). CDR3 loop: CATVDRGQETQYF.

The gene calls are TRBV7-9 and TRBJ2-7. CDR3 length: 14 residues. The V gene's germline CDR1 is SEHNR and CDR2 FQNEAQ (reference sequence). The CDR3 reads CASSSGPPSYEQYF.

V is TRBV12-3 or TRBV12-4 and J is TRBJ2-2; TCRdb calls TRBD2, which cannot be checked without DNA. The CDR3 totals 16 residues. The CDR3: CASRAGTSGPTGELFF.

The chain links TRBV7-8 to TRBJ2-7; the D call of TRBD1 rests on TCRdb alone, since no DNA is present to check it. The germline V gene encodes CDR1 SGHVS and CDR2 FQNEAQ. The CDR3 totals 14 residues. The CDR3 loop is CASSSQQGIYEQYF.

The chain combines TRBV12-3 or TRBV12-4 with TRBJ2-3. This CDR3 is built from 13 residues. CDR3 sequence: CATNFGSTDTQYF.

V usage is TRBV10-2 and J usage is TRBJ1-3; TCRdb outputs TRBD1, but without DNA this stays unchecked. Germline values: CDR1 WSHSY, CDR2 SAAADI. There are 16 residues in the CDR3. The CDR3 is CASSPPPGHFGNTIYF.

The chain has TRBV20-1 and TRBJ2-3; TCRdb proposes TRBD2, but this gene call is untestable without DNA. This CDR3 is 14 amino acids long. Germline CDR1 reads DFQATT; CDR2 reads SNEGSKA (reference sequence). CDR3 sequence reads: CSAGAGTSGRSQYF.

The chain links TRBV20-1 to TRBJ1-2; TCRdb returns TRBD1, unconfirmable since there is no DNA. The CDR3 has 13 residues. The germline V gene encodes CDR1 DFQATT and CDR2 SNEGSKA (reference sequence). CDR3 loop: CSARIRDSYGYTF.